This T cell receptor beta chain was recovered during a study of shared clonotypes between healthy human individuals. Original processing notes: Junction-only immunoSEQ data arrived without quality scores, meaning filtering differed. Profiled with immunoSEQ multiplex PCR; TCRdb holds only in-frame clones, not every one. V, J and clone size are taken as reported in that table, and D and trimming were inferred from the DNA itself. The sample lists more than 1.2 million clones; just under 99% were seen once. Trimming took 7 bases from V and 6 from J; bases not matched to a gene: 13. Looked up from germline, CDR1 is MNHEY and CDR2 is SVGAGI. The CDR3 is 15 residues long. Every contributor of samples was a Caucasian grown-up residing in Nashville, Tennessee.

Sequenced sample: naive CD4+ T cells sorted from blood. Subset indicated: CD45RA+ positively selected. This chain links TRBV6-5 with TRBJ2-7; 9 bases fit TRBD1. The TCR comes from a man aged 25 to 40 in good health. CDR3 protein: CASTPARDRVVEQYF. The CDR3 nucleotides are TGTGCCAGCACCCCCGCCCGGGACAGGGTGGTCGAGCAGTACTTC.